A single sample gave rise to the 5 T cell receptor beta chains below, sequenced in a study of blood T cell repertoires in COVID-19. Method: immunoSEQ multiplex PCR; TCRdb's copy keeps in-frame clones and lacks some. The sample includes about 260,000 clones, 88% seen only once; the top ten take 0.65% to 0.8%. The sequencing sample was made of peripheral blood. The receptors originated from a human donor in a cohort sampled during active COVID-19.

V gene TRBV5-6 combines with J gene TRBJ1-2; 9 bases agree with TRBD1. Unmatched junction bases numbered 17, after V lost 4 bases and J lost 4 bases. This CDR3 region has 18 residues. Germline V lookup: CDR1 SGHDT, CDR2 YYEEEE. The CDR3 DNA is TGTGCCAGCAGCGGGGGAACAGGGGGCATGCACATTGGCTATGGCTACACCTTC. Protein sequence: CASSGGTGGMHIGYGYTF.

The chain has TRBV28 and TRBJ1-4; a possible D gene is TRBD1 (6 bases). V was cut by 5 bases and J by 3 bases, with 13 bases left in between. Germline CDR1 reads MDHEN; CDR2 reads SYDVKM. The CDR3 sequence is 15 residues long. The CDR3 spells CASSPPTGSNEKLFF. The CDR3 DNA is TGTGCCAGCAGTCCCCCAACAGGGTCTAATGAAAAACTGTTTTTT.

This clone was detected a few times. The chain recombines TRBV30 with TRBJ2-7; a possible D gene is TRBD1 (6 bases). CDR3 size: 13 residues. Germline CDR1 is GTSNPN and CDR2 is SVGIG (reference sequence). V was trimmed by 3 bases and J by 1 base, leaving 10 bases between them. CDR3 sequence reads: CAWSGTLSYEQYF. In DNA, the CDR3 is TGTGCCTGGAGCGGGACACTTTCCTACGAGCAGTACTTC.

V is TRBV30 and J is TRBJ1-2; D might be TRBD1 (6 bases). V shed 5 bases and J shed 8 bases, with 15 bases lying between them. The CDR3 totals 12 residues. Germline V gives CDR1 GTSNPN, CDR2 SVGIG (reference sequence). CDR3 sequence: CAWATGPGGYTF. CDR3 coding DNA: TGTGCCTGGGCTACAGGGCCTGGGGGCTACACCTTC.

The rearrangement links TRBV19 to TRBJ2-7; 8 bases map to TRBD2. V gave up 2 bases and J gave up 5 bases; unmatched junction bases: 5. Per the germline V gene, CDR1 is LNHDA and CDR2 is SQIVND (reference sequence). The CDR3 extends over 14 amino acids. In nucleotides, the CDR3 is TGTGCCAGTAGTATAATGGCGGGGGGTAACGAGCAGTACTTC. This codes for CASSIMAGGNEQYF.